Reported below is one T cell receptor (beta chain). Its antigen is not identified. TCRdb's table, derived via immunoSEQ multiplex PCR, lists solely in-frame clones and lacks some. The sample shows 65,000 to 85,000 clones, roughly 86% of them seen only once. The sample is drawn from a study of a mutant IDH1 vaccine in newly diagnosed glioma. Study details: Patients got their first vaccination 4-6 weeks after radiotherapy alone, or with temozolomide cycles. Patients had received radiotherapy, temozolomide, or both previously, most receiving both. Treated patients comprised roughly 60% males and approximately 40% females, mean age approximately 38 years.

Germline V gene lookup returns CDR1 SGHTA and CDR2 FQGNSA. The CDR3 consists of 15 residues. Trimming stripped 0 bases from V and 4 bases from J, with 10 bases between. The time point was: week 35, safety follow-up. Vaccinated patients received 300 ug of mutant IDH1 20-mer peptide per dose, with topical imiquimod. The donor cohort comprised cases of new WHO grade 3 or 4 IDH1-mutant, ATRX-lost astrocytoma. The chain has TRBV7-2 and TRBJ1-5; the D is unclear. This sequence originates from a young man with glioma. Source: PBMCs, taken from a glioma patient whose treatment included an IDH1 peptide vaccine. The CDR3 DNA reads TGTGCCAGCAGCTTAGCGGGCCTCTGGAATCAGCCCCAGCATTTT. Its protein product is CASSLAGLWNQPQHF.